The 14 T cell receptor beta chains given below trace back to one sample, sequenced in a study of cytomegalovirus exposure and HLA in healthy donors. Researchers ran the PCR with 60 Vbeta and 13 Jbeta primers. The repertoire was sequenced with immunoSEQ multiplex PCR; TCRdb's copy has only in-frame clones and lacks some. The data contain some 130,000 clones, over 65% of them singletons. The sequencing sample was made of PBMCs. All receptors come from a middle-aged man in good health and CMV-seronegative.

The CDR3 is CASSLVADSYEQYF. CDR3 coding DNA: TGTGCCAGCAGCTTAGTGGCAGACTCCTACGAGCAGTACTTC. The rearrangement links TRBV7-2 to TRBJ2-7; D not resolved. The CDR3 has 14 amino acids. The germline gives CDR1 SGHTA, CDR2 FQGNSA. Trimming shortened V by 1 base and J by 0 bases, and 7 bases separated the two germline ends.

In its sample, this clone was seen once. This chain joins TRBV9 and TRBJ2-3, with a possible D match to TRBD2 (7 bases). Germline loops: CDR1 SGDLS, CDR2 YYNGEE. Trimming removed 5 bases from V and 11 bases from J, with 24 bases in between. There are 15 residues in the CDR3. CDR3 region: CASSELGGAYNRQYF. CDR3 sequence (DNA): TGTGCCAGCAGTGAGCTAGGGGGGGCCTATAATAGGCAGTATTTT.

The chain joins TRBV19 to TRBJ2-5; 7 bases map to TRBD1. The tail of the sequence fits TRBJ2-7 better, so the J call may be wrong. This CDR3 has 16 residues. Germline V gene lookup returns CDR1 LNHDA and CDR2 SQIVND (reference sequence). Here the CDR3 reads CASSPPPGTEKREQYF. Here the CDR3 DNA reads TGTGCCAGTAGTCCTCCCCCCGGGACAGAGAAACGCGAGCAGTACTTC.

This chain uses TRBV27 with TRBJ2-5; 10 bases line up with TRBD2. CDR3 length equals 19 residues. CDR1 is MNHEY, CDR2 SMNVEV, per germline (reference sequence). The ends lost 3 bases at V and 2 bases at J; junction bases unmatched: 15. CDR3 in amino acids: CASSFLGLAESGRQETQYF. CDR3 DNA sequence: TGTGCCAGCAGTTTCCTCGGACTAGCGGAGTCAGGGAGGCAAGAGACCCAGTACTTC.

The chain recombines TRBV4-2 with TRBJ1-6; possible D gene TRBD1, 5 bases. CDR3 size: 16 residues. Germline CDR1 and CDR2: LGHNA and YNFKEQ. Trimming cost V 3 bases and J 8 bases, with 17 bases left between them. The CDR3 loop reads CASSHGPTELDSPLHF. DNA of the CDR3: TGTGCCAGCAGCCACGGACCGACAGAATTGGATTCACCCCTCCACTTT.

This clone was detected only a few times. The rearrangement uses TRBV9 and TRBJ2-7; D uncertain. This CDR3 spans 15 amino acids. Trimming took 0 bases from V and 3 from J, leaving 13 bases between them. Per the germline V gene, CDR1 is SGDLS and CDR2 is YYNGEE. CDR3 coding DNA: TGTGCCAGCAGCGTAGACCGCGATGAGGTCTACGAGCAGTACTTC. It specifies CASSVDRDEVYEQYF.

V usage is TRBV7-2 and J usage is TRBJ1-2; D is unresolved. Germline-derived CDR1 and CDR2 are SGHTA and FQGNSA. V was trimmed by 5 bases and J by 4 bases, leaving 20 bases between them. The CDR3 has 16 amino acids. The DNA of the CDR3 is TGTGCCAGCAGCCCCCGGACTGCGAGTCTTGGCTATGGCTACACCTTC. Translated, it gives CASSPRTASLGYGYTF.

The chain recombines TRBV10-3 with TRBJ2-5, with TRBD1 as a possible D gene (5 bases). Germline CDR1 and CDR2: ENHRY and SYGVKD. V dropped 6 bases and J dropped 3 bases, with 11 bases sitting between them. There are 13 residues in the CDR3. CDR3 loop: CAISAGKEETQYF. The CDR3 DNA is TGTGCCATCAGCGCAGGGAAAGAAGAGACCCAGTACTTC.

The genes are TRBV7-9 and TRBJ1-6; a weak D match, TRBD1 (5 bases). The ends were cut back, 1 base at V and 7 bases at J, with 8 bases in the middle. CDR3 length: 14 amino acids. Germline V lookup: CDR1 SEHNR, CDR2 FQNEAQ (reference sequence). The CDR3 DNA sequence: TGTGCCAGCAGCTTAGGGGGACTGAATTCACCCCTCCACTTT. It encodes CASSLGGLNSPLHF. Full variable domain (outside the CDR3, taken from reference TRBV7-9 and TRBJ1-6): DTGVSQNPRHKITKRGQNVTFRCDPISEHNRLYWYRQTLGQGPEFLTYFQNEAQLEKSRLLSDRFSAERPKGSFSTLEIQRTEQGDSAMYLCASSLGGLNSPLHFGNGTRLTVT.

The chain employs TRBV5-1 and TRBJ2-7; 9 bases map to TRBD2. V lost 0 bases to trimming and J lost 6 bases; unmatched junction nucleotides: 10. The CDR3 has 16 amino acids. CDR1 SGHRS and CDR2 YFSETQ come from the germline V gene. DNA of the CDR3: TGCGCCAGCAGCTTGGGGCTAGCGGGACCCCTGGGCGAGCAGTACTTC. Translated, it gives CASSLGLAGPLGEQYF.

The chain couples TRBV4-1 to TRBJ2-5, with 8 nucleotides matching TRBD1. Losses at the gene ends were 4 bases for V and 3 bases for J; bases not matched to a gene: 1. There are 13 residues in the CDR3. The germline V gene has CDR1 MGHRA and CDR2 YSYEKL. Here the CDR3 DNA reads TGCGCCAGCAGCCTACAGGGGGAAGAGACCCAGTACTTC. It encodes CASSLQGEETQYF.

The CDR3 spells CSVVPGLGPDTQYF. CDR3 bases: TGCAGCGTTGTACCGGGACTAGGACCAGATACGCAGTATTTT. This chain uses TRBV29-1 with TRBJ2-3, with TRBD2 matching over 8 bases. The length of the CDR3 is 14 residues. The V gene's germline CDR1 is SQVTM and CDR2 ANQGSEA. Germline trimming cut 4 bases from V and 4 bases from J; bases unmatched to any gene: 7.

The chain uses TRBV5-1 and TRBJ2-3; the match to TRBD2 covers 9 bases. Germline V gene data show CDR1 as SGHRS and CDR2 as YFSETQ. V gave up 7 bases and J gave up 4 bases; unmatched junction bases: 10. The length of the CDR3 is 15 residues. CDR3 coding DNA: TGCGCCAGCGGGGGCGCGGGGGGGCCCTCAGATACGCAGTATTTT. Its translation: CASGGAGGPSDTQYF.

This chain uses TRBV7-2 with TRBJ1-6; 8 nucleotides line up with TRBD1. The CDR3 contains 13 residues. The germline gives CDR1 SGHTA, CDR2 FQGNSA. V shed 5 bases and J 13 bases; nucleotides not matched to a gene: 7. The CDR3 region is CASSPDRVPPLHF. The CDR3 DNA is TGTGCCAGCAGCCCGGACAGGGTACCGCCCCTCCACTTT.